This T cell receptor beta chain originates from a study of read filtering for tumor transcriptome and immune sequencing. Study as a whole: Patients were 17 to 20 male and roughly 15 female, mean age 65.9 years, range about 40 to 85. By R-ISS, stages I, II and III held approximately 8, 16 and 7 patients. General study results and limits: The sorted CD138-negative fraction was a mixed bone marrow immune population, not purified T cells.

Molecular barcoded adaptors covering alpha/delta and beta/gamma chains were used on roughly 400 ng RNA. Each CDR3 protein gets one entry after TCRdb re-called the reads with MiXCR. This table has 75,000 to 95,000 distinct CDR3 sequences, roughly 21% appearing once. CDR3 length: 15 amino acids. V was clipped by 6 bases and J by 3 bases, with 14 bases between them. In this sample, this clonotype turned up a few times. Its antigen is not identified. The sample comprised a population of CD138-negative cells sorted from bone marrow. The origin of this receptor is a donor aged 40 or older with multiple myeloma. This sequence joins TRBV12-3 or TRBV12-4 and TRBJ2-2; D is unresolved. The CDR3 loop reads CASSPSGRHTGELFF. In DNA form, the CDR3 reads TGTGCCAGCAGCCCCTCTGGCAGACACACCGGGGAGCTGTTTTTT.